The 32 T cell receptor beta chains presented below share a single source sample, sequenced in a study of blood T cell repertoires in COVID-19. Using immunoSEQ multiplex PCR, the repertoire was profiled, and TCRdb retains in-frame clones only, with some absent. Here the sample spans over 150,000 clones, about 88% being singletons. The specimen was peripheral blood. These receptors all stem from a man aged 35 to 55 with acute or convalescent COVID-19.

V and J are TRBV7-3 and TRBJ2-5, with D possibly TRBD1 on 6 matching bases. The V end lost 5 bases, the J end lost 1 base, and 11 bases lay between the germline ends. The germline gives CDR1 SGHTA, CDR2 FQGTGA. The CDR3 extends over 14 amino acids. CDR3 coding DNA: TGTGCCAGCAGCCCAACAGGGCTCCAAGAGACCCAGTACTTC. It yields the protein CASSPTGLQETQYF.

The chain carries TRBV7-9 and TRBJ2-2; weak D call: TRBD1 (5 bases). Germline loops: CDR1 SEHNR, CDR2 FQNEAQ (reference sequence). V shed 1 base and J shed 2 bases, with 8 bases lying between them. CDR3 size: 15 residues. The CDR3 loop is CASSLDQGNTGELFF. The CDR3 DNA reads TGTGCCAGCAGCTTAGATCAGGGTAACACCGGGGAGCTGTTTTTT.

The table lists this clone with a few counts. The V gene is TRBV28, the J gene TRBJ1-6; TRBD1 aligns across 10 bases. CDR3 length: 14 amino acids. Germline V gene lookup returns CDR1 MDHEN and CDR2 SYDVKM. Trimming at V came to 7 bases and at J to 10 bases, leaving 7 bases not matched to a gene. The CDR3 DNA reads as TGTGCCAGCAACCCCGGGACAGGGGAATCACCCCTCCACTTT. Its protein is CASNPGTGESPLHF.

The chain has TRBV9 and TRBJ2-2; D may be TRBD2 (6 bases). Germline loops: CDR1 SGDLS, CDR2 YYNGEE. V lost 4 bases and J 5 bases, leaving 18 bases between the germline ends. The CDR3 extends over 16 amino acids. The CDR3 sequence: CASSLYGTSGTGELFF. CDR3 DNA: TGTGCCAGCAGCCTTTACGGGACTTCCGGGACCGGGGAGCTGTTTTTT. The complete variable domain, with remaining parts taken from reference TRBV9 and TRBJ2-2, reads DSGVTQTPKHLITATGQRVTLRCSPRSGDLSVYWYQQSLDQGLQFLIQYYNGEERAKGNILERFSAQQFPDLHSELNLSSLELGDSALYFCASSLYGTSGTGELFFGEGSRLTVL.

In regard to this clone: The same CDR3 arises from other DNA sequences in this sample as well. The chain employs TRBV6-2 or TRBV6-3 and TRBJ2-5; possibly TRBD2 for D (5 bases). The CDR3 sequence is 12 residues long. CDR1 and CDR2 from the germline V gene are MNHEY and SVGEGT. Between the trimmed V and J ends, which lost 4 bases and 5 bases, there was a span of 8 bases. The CDR3 DNA is TGTGCCAGCAGTTCTCGAGGGGAGACCCAGTACTTC. This gives the protein CASSSRGETQYF.

V usage is TRBV21-1 and J usage is TRBJ1-2; whether TRBD1, the table's D call, matches the DNA was not checked. TRBV21-1 is shown as a pseudogene. The CDR3 loop spans 15 amino acids. Here the CDR3 reads CASSKGRTGGPGYTF. The DNA of the CDR3 is TGTGCCAGCAGCAAAGGTAGGACAGGGGGACCTGGCTACACCTTC.

V is TRBV7-9 and J is TRBJ1-4; maybe TRBD1 (5 bases). CDR1 and CDR2 (germline): SEHNR, FQNEAQ (reference sequence). V gave up 2 bases and J gave up 8 bases, with 9 bases separating them. CDR3 length: 13 amino acids. DNA of the CDR3: TGTGCCAGCAGCTTAATCCAGGGAGAAAAACTGTTTTTT. It codes for CASSLIQGEKLFF.

The V gene is TRBV6-6, the J gene TRBJ1-2; tentatively, D is TRBD1 (6 bases). This CDR3 has 13 residues. The germline V and J ends were trimmed by 7 bases and 3 bases, with 12 bases remaining between them. The germline V gene has CDR1 MNHNY and CDR2 SVGAGI (reference sequence). The CDR3 sequence is CASTRGYDYGYTF. The CDR3 DNA sequence: TGTGCCAGCACTAGGGGGTATGACTATGGCTACACCTTC.

The CDR3 sequence: CASSYSSGANYGYTF. DNA of the CDR3: TGTGCCAGCAGTTACTCGAGCGGGGCTAACTATGGCTACACCTTC. The chain employs TRBV6-2 or TRBV6-3 and TRBJ1-2, with D uncertain. Germline-derived CDR1 and CDR2 are MNHEY and SVGEGT. V dropped 0 bases and J dropped 0 bases, with 8 bases sitting between them. CDR3 length: 15 amino acids.

V gene TRBV9 combines with J gene TRBJ1-1; no reliable D call. V lost 0 bases, J lost 0 bases, and 9 bases lay in between. The CDR3 length is 15 residues. Germline V lookup: CDR1 SGDLS, CDR2 YYNGEE. CDR3 DNA sequence: TGTGCCAGCAGCGTAGGAGTCAGGATGAACACTGAAGCTTTCTTT. It specifies CASSVGVRMNTEAFF.

The V call is TRBV18, the J call TRBJ1-2, with no clear D. V was clipped by 6 bases and J by 0 bases, with 8 bases between them. The CDR3 covers 13 residues. Germline V gene sequence: CDR1 KGHSH, CDR2 LQKENI. The CDR3 nucleotides read TGTGCCAGCTCCGATGGCCCTAACTATGGCTACACCTTC. This gives the protein CASSDGPNYGYTF.

The V gene is TRBV4-1, the J gene TRBJ2-7, with D possibly being TRBD1 (5 bases). Germline assignment: CDR1 MGHRA and CDR2 YSYEKL. The CDR3 spans 13 residues. V lost 3 bases, J lost 5 bases, and 11 bases lay in between. The CDR3 region has the DNA TGCGCCAGCAGCCAGGACGCAGGGAACGAGCAGTACTTC. This gives the protein CASSQDAGNEQYF.

The chain employs TRBV3-1 (or the pseudogene TRBV3-2) and TRBJ1-2, with TRBD1 identical over 11 bases. Trimming at V came to 3 bases and at J to 8 bases, leaving 8 bases not matched to a gene. Germline V gene sequence: CDR1 LGHDT, CDR2 YNNKEL (reference sequence). The CDR3 is 15 residues long. The CDR3 nucleotides are TGTGCCAGCAGCCATGGGTCCGGGACAGGGGGAGGCTACACCTTC. Translation gives CASSHGSGTGGGYTF.

This rearrangement joins TRBV13 to TRBJ2-1, with D possibly matching TRBD1 (6 bases). CDR3 size: 13 residues. Germline CDR1 is PRHDT and CDR2 is FYEKMQ (reference sequence). Trimming left V 6 bases short and J 7 bases short, with 13 bases between. In DNA form, the CDR3 reads TGTGCCAGCAGACAAACAGGGTTTAATGAGCAGTTCTTC. It specifies CASRQTGFNEQFF. Using reference TRBV13 and TRBJ2-1 for the parts outside the CDR3, the full variable domain is AAGVIQSPRHLIKEKRETATLKCYPIPRHDTVYWYQQGPGQDPQFLISFYEKMQSDKGSIPDRFSAQQFSDYHSELNMSSLELGDSALYFCASRQTGFNEQFFGPGTRLTVL.

The chain has TRBV9 and TRBJ1-2; 9 positions match TRBD1. The V segment lost 7 bases and the J segment 2 bases; nucleotides outside the gene matches: 12. Germline values: CDR1 SGDLS, CDR2 YYNGEE. The CDR3 runs 16 residues. This chain's CDR3 is CASDAFGTGRNYGYTF. Written as DNA, the CDR3 is TGTGCCAGCGACGCATTCGGGACAGGGAGGAACTATGGCTACACCTTC.

This rearrangement joins TRBV5-5 to TRBJ1-3; D unclear. Trimming removed 0 bases at V and 0 bases at J, with 10 bases between. This CDR3 spans 16 amino acids. Germline V gene data show CDR1 as SGHKS and CDR2 as YYEKEE (reference sequence). In DNA, the CDR3 is TGTGCCAGCAGCTTGGTTGGCAGAAGCTCTGGAAACACCATATATTTT. It yields the protein CASSLVGRSSGNTIYF.

The rearrangement links TRBV3-1 (or the pseudogene TRBV3-2) to TRBJ2-7, with D unclear. This CDR3 has 16 residues. Trimming took 4 bases from V and 4 from J, leaving 20 bases between them. Germline assignment: CDR1 LGHDT and CDR2 YNNKEL (reference sequence). The CDR3 reads CASSRLSASSPYEQYF. The CDR3, as DNA: TGTGCCAGCAGCCGCTTAAGCGCCTCCTCACCGTACGAGCAGTACTTC.

V usage is TRBV6-2 or TRBV6-3 and J usage is TRBJ2-2, with 8 bases matching TRBD2. Unmatched junction bases numbered 3, after V lost 4 bases and J lost 2 bases. Germline V gene lookup returns CDR1 MNHEY and CDR2 SVGEGT. This CDR3 contains 15 residues. CDR3 DNA: TGTGCCAGCAGTTTACTAGCGGCAAACACCGGGGAGCTGTTTTTT. It yields the protein CASSLLAANTGELFF.

The CDR3 DNA sequence: TGTGCCAGCAGCGATGGACTAGCGGGGACCTACGAGCAGTACTTC. Its protein is CASSDGLAGTYEQYF. The gene calls are TRBV13 and TRBJ2-7, with 12 positions matching TRBD2. Germline V CDR1 and CDR2: PRHDT, FYEKMQ (reference sequence). With 5 bases clipped from V and 2 bases from J, the junction kept 4 bases outside the gene matches. The CDR3 sequence is 15 residues long.

CDR3 coding DNA: TGTGCCAGTAGTATAGGGGAACGGGGCTATGGCTACACCTTC. Amino acid sequence: CASSIGERGYGYTF. The V and J genes are TRBV19 and TRBJ1-2; D not certain. The V end was cut by 1 base, the J end by 4 bases, with 10 bases between. The length of the CDR3 is 14 residues. In germline, CDR1 is LNHDA, CDR2 SQIVND (reference sequence). The full variable domain, in which reference TRBV19 and TRBJ1-2 provide the parts outside the CDR3, is DGGITQSPKYLFRKEGQNVTLSCEQNLNHDAMYWYRQDPGQGLRLIYYSQIVNDFQKGDIAEGYSVSREKKESFPLTVTSAQKNPTAFYLCASSIGERGYGYTFGSGTRLTVV.

The chain uses TRBV28 and TRBJ2-7, with a possible D match to TRBD2 (6 bases). Germline CDR1 is MDHEN and CDR2 is SYDVKM. CDR3 length equals 11 residues. Trimming took off 8 bases at V and 12 bases at J, with 17 bases between the two ends. CDR3 sequence: CASGRDGRPYF. Written as DNA, the CDR3 is TGTGCCAGCGGCCGGGACGGGAGACCGTACTTC. Together with reference TRBV28 and TRBJ2-7, the CDR3 gives the full variable domain: DVKVTQSSRYLVKRTGEKVFLECVQDMDHENMFWYRQDPGLGLRLIYFSYDVKMKEKGDIPEGYSVSREKKERFSLILESASTNQTSMYLCASGRDGRPYFGPGTRLTVT.

The J gene is TRBJ2-3, the V gene TRBV28, with TRBD1 matching over 9 bases. The CDR3 has 17 amino acids. With V trimmed by 2 bases and J by 5 bases, 11 bases remained unmatched. CDR1 and CDR2 from the germline V gene are MDHEN and SYDVKM. The CDR3 nucleotides are TGTGCCAGCAGTTTAGCAACAGGGGGCGCTTTCAGAGATACGCAGTATTTT. This codes for CASSLATGGAFRDTQYF.

V gene TRBV7-2 combines with J gene TRBJ2-3; 9 nucleotides line up with TRBD2. V lost 4 bases and J lost 5; bases outside the gene matches: 7. The CDR3 runs 15 residues. The germline gives CDR1 SGHTA, CDR2 FQGNSA. CDR3 residues: CASSWGRGGIDTQYF. The DNA of the CDR3 is TGTGCCAGCAGCTGGGGGCGGGGGGGGATAGATACGCAGTATTTT.

The V gene is TRBV9, the J gene TRBJ1-2; TRBD1 aligns across 10 bases. This CDR3 contains 15 residues. Losses at the gene ends were 4 bases for V and 8 bases for J; bases not matched to a gene: 11. Germline assignment: CDR1 SGDLS and CDR2 YYNGEE. This chain's CDR3 is CASSIHTGTGDGYTF. The CDR3 bases are TGTGCCAGCAGCATACATACCGGGACAGGGGACGGCTACACCTTC.

This clone appeared a few times. This rearrangement joins TRBV3-1 (or the pseudogene TRBV3-2) to TRBJ1-1; D unresolved. The CDR3 sequence is 15 residues long. V was cut by 1 base and J by 1 base, with 10 bases left in between. CDR1 and CDR2 from the germline V gene are LGHDT and YNNKEL (reference sequence). CDR3 in amino acids: CASSQVTEENTEAFF. CDR3 sequence (DNA): TGTGCCAGCAGCCAAGTTACCGAGGAGAACACTGAAGCTTTCTTT.

The gene calls are TRBV5-5 and TRBJ1-1; D is perhaps TRBD1 (6 bases). V was shortened by 1 base and J by 5 bases, with 24 bases between the two germline ends. CDR1 and CDR2 from the germline V gene are SGHKS and YYEKEE (reference sequence). The CDR3 sequence is 18 residues long. CDR3 DNA sequence: TGTGCCAGCAGCTTGCATCTCGGGCCAGGGGATAGCGGGACTGAAGCTTTCTTT. Translated, it gives CASSLHLGPGDSGTEAFF. Based on the CDR3 plus reference TRBV5-5 and TRBJ1-1, the full variable domain is DAGVTQSPTHLIKTRGQQVTLRCSPISGHKSVSWYQQVLGQGPQFIFQYYEKEERGRGNFPDRFSARQFPNYSSELNVNALLLGDSALYLCASSLHLGPGDSGTEAFFGQGTRLTVV.

The chain links TRBV3-1 (or the pseudogene TRBV3-2) to TRBJ1-5, with TRBD1 as a possible D gene (5 bases). The CDR3 is 13 amino acids. Germline V gene sequence: CDR1 LGHDT, CDR2 YNNKEL (reference sequence). Trimming shortened V by 2 bases and J by 5 bases, and 7 bases separated the two germline ends. The CDR3 coding sequence is TGTGCCAGCAGCCAATCGGGGGATCAGCCCCAGCATTTT. Protein: CASSQSGDQPQHF.

This clone was seen many times. The sample has other DNA sequences that encode this CDR3 too. The CDR3, as DNA: TGTGCCAGCAGCTCACGACAGGGGACCGGGGAGCTGTTTTTT. Translating gives CASSSRQGTGELFF. J is TRBJ2-2 and V is TRBV7-2, with 8 bases that match TRBD1. V lost 4 bases and J lost 5; bases outside the gene matches: 3. Looked up from germline, CDR1 is SGHTA and CDR2 is FQGNSA. The CDR3 spans 14 residues.

This clone has just one count. V usage is TRBV29-1 and J usage is TRBJ1-3; D possibly corresponds to TRBD1 (5 bases). V lost 3 bases to trimming and J lost 2 bases, with 8 bases between them. Germline CDR1 is SQVTM and CDR2 is ANQGSEA. The CDR3 length is 13 residues. The DNA for the CDR3 is TGCAGCGTTGAGGGCAGGGCTGGAAACACCATATATTTT. Protein sequence: CSVEGRAGNTIYF.

The gene calls are TRBV2 and TRBJ1-5; D not resolved. The CDR3 has 14 residues. CDR1 is SNHLY, CDR2 FYNNEI, per germline. Trimming cost V 5 bases and J 4 bases, with 12 bases left between them. The CDR3 DNA reads TGTGCCAGCAGTCGAGGACGGGGAAATCAGCCCCAGCATTTT. This translates into CASSRGRGNQPQHF.

The V and J genes are TRBV29-1 and TRBJ2-1; 7 bases map to TRBD1. J lost 11 bases, V lost 4 bases, and 11 bases had no gene match. CDR3 length: 13 residues. Germline V CDR1 and CDR2: SQVTM, ANQGSEA. The DNA for the CDR3 is TGCAGCGTTGCGACCGGGACAGATCTCAAGCAGTTCTTC. Translated, it gives CSVATGTDLKQFF.

The chain carries TRBV20-1 and TRBJ1-3; 9 nucleotides line up with TRBD1. Germline values: CDR1 DFQATT, CDR2 SNEGSKA (reference sequence). This CDR3 region has 15 residues. Germline trimming cut 6 bases from V and 2 bases from J; bases unmatched to any gene: 8. CDR3 sequence: CSASVQGAAGNTIYF. In DNA, the CDR3 is TGCAGTGCGAGTGTACAGGGGGCAGCTGGAAACACCATATATTTT.